A single T cell receptor (beta chain) is shown here with its context. This entry is derived from a study of blood T cell repertoires in COVID-19. Overall study: COVID-19 samples collected from the United States, Italy and Spain covered acute and convalescent phases. T cells, B-cell-depleted T cells, or PBMCs provided the cDNA or gDNA that served as material.

Under the authors' procedure: Nucleated cell number was recorded as an estimate derived from reference gene primer amplification. Profiling relied on immunoSEQ multiplex PCR, and the TCRdb table lists in-frame clones only, not all of them. The V and J calls and the clone size are those of that table, but D and trimming were determined from the DNA. The repertoire consists of more than 110,000 clones, with 88% occurring once and the leading ten covering about 10%. This CDR3 has 16 residues. The V end lost 5 bases, the J end lost 2 bases, and 16 bases lay between the germline ends. Per the germline V gene, CDR1 is SGHTA and CDR2 is FQGTGA.

The sample comprised peripheral blood. The receptor's source is a man aged 45-65 years with active or convalescent COVID-19. The chain links TRBV7-3 to TRBJ2-1; D might be TRBD1 (5 bases). CDR3 in amino acids: CASSPTPGSAYNEQFF. Written as DNA, the CDR3 is TGTGCCAGCAGCCCCACGCCAGGGTCCGCCTACAATGAGCAGTTCTTC.